This entry describes one TCR beta chain. The antigen is undetermined. This CDR3 is 18 amino acids long. The germline gives CDR1 MNHEY, CDR2 SVGAGI. Trimming cost V 0 bases and J 1 base; bases outside gene matches: 6. Every TCR cDNA molecule bore its own unique molecular identifier. TCRdb independently ran MiXCR on the 5' RACE reads; one entry per CDR3 protein. The table lists tens of thousands of distinct CDR3 sequences, approximately 21% of them singletons, with 5% to 8% in the top ten. This specimen belongs to a study of spatial heterogeneity in lung cancer. Across the whole study: Raw reads contained each unique TCR and UMI combination more than ten times on average.

Study results and limitations: Blood carried ubiquitous expanded tumor TCRs more at resection than follow-up.

Time point indicated: sample taken at primary tumor resection. Unsorted whole RNA samples from tumor, nontumor lung or frozen PBMC were sequenced. There were 72 donors, all of them untreated patients with early-stage non-small cell lung cancer. Specimen: PBMCs, collected at surgery. The V call is TRBV6-5, the J call TRBJ2-3; 11 nucleotides align to TRBD2. The clonotype originates from a male donor with early-stage non-small cell lung cancer. The CDR3 DNA is TGTGCCAGCAGTTACTCGATTAGCGGGGGGGCGGGCACAGATACGCAGTATTTT. Translated: CASSYSISGGAGTDTQYF.